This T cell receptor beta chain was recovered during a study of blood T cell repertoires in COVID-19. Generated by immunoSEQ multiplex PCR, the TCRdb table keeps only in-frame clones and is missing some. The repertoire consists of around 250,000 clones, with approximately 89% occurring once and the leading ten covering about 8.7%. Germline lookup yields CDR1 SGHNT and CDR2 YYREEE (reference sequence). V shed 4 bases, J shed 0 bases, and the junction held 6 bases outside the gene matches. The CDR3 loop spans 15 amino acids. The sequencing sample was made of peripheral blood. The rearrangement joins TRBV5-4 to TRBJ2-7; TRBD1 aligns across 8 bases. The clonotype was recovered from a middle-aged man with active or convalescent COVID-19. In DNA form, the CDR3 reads TGTGCCAGCAGCCCGGGACAGGACCCCTCCTACGAGCAGTACTTC. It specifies CASSPGQDPSYEQYF.